This T cell receptor (beta chain) was found in a study of cytomegalovirus exposure and HLA in healthy donors. Whole-study findings and limits: TCR beta V segments were, for the most part, productive about 87% or about 30% of the time in an earlier analysis. It was taken for granted in presence/absence analyses that sequencing depth across donors was roughly uniform.

Notes on this clone: The antigen is not known.

This CDR3 spans 18 amino acids. The ends were cut back, 2 bases at V and 3 bases at J, with 21 bases in the middle. The V gene's germline CDR1 is LNHDA and CDR2 SQIVND (reference sequence). PCR primers comprised 60 Vbeta and 13 Jbeta primers. Some clones are missing from TCRdb's copy, which holds only in-frame ones; the method was immunoSEQ multiplex PCR. The table records about 180,000 clones, around 80% of them present only once. The receptor was isolated from a woman in her thirties in good health and CMV-seronegative. The sample taken for sequencing was PBMCs. The V gene is TRBV19, the J gene TRBJ2-3; tentatively, D is TRBD2 (6 bases). CDR3 nucleotide sequence: TGTGCCAGTAGTATATCCGCGGGGACCTCTGGGGGAACAGATACGCAGTATTTT. Protein product: CASSISAGTSGGTDTQYF.